This passage covers 11 T cell receptor beta chains from one sample sequenced in a study of OX40 agonist ivuxolimab in advanced cancers. Data came from immunoSEQ multiplex PCR; TCRdb stores just in-frame clones and leaves some out. The repertoire holds more than 9,500 clones, with under 75% as singletons. The sequences come from CD4+ or CD8+ T cells sorted from blood, collected in a trial of the OX40 agonist ivuxolimab. These receptors were taken from an adult with an advanced solid tumor such as melanoma, head and neck, liver or kidney cancer.

The chain links TRBV28 to TRBJ2-3; 10 bases align to TRBD1. Germline CDR1 and CDR2: MDHEN and SYDVKM. With 5 bases clipped from V and 2 bases from J, the junction kept 4 bases outside the gene matches. The CDR3 length is 15 residues. The CDR3 DNA follows: TGTGCCAGCAGTCCCGGGACAGGGGACACAGATACGCAGTATTTT. Amino acids: CASSPGTGDTDTQYF.

In this sample, this clone turned up a few times. V is TRBV9 and J is TRBJ2-7, with 11 bases identical to TRBD2. This CDR3 has 15 amino acids. Germline trimming cut 3 bases from V and 2 bases from J; bases unmatched to any gene: 4. Per germline, CDR1 SGDLS and CDR2 YYNGEE. For the CDR3, the DNA is TGTGCCAGCAGCGCTTTTAGCGGGGGGGCCTACGAGCAGTACTTC. Protein product: CASSAFSGGAYEQYF. Drawing the rest from reference TRBV9 and TRBJ2-7, the complete variable domain is DSGVTQTPKHLITATGQRVTLRCSPRSGDLSVYWYQQSLDQGLQFLIQYYNGEERAKGNILERFSAQQFPDLHSELNLSSLELGDSALYFCASSAFSGGAYEQYFGPGTRLTVT.

This chain uses TRBV27 with TRBJ2-3, with D possibly being TRBD2 (6 bases). CDR3 length: 15 amino acids. V lost 5 bases and J lost 0, with 12 bases in between. Germline-derived CDR1 and CDR2 are MNHEY and SMNVEV (reference sequence). The CDR3 loop reads CASSLTSGSTDTQYF. CDR3 coding DNA: TGTGCCAGCAGTCTCACAAGCGGGAGCACAGATACGCAGTATTTT.

This clone was seen more than once but under ten times. V gene TRBV19 combines with J gene TRBJ2-2, with 11 bases fitting TRBD1. Per germline, CDR1 LNHDA and CDR2 SQIVND (reference sequence). V was clipped by 6 bases and J by 5 bases; unmatched bases: 11. This CDR3 region has 17 residues. The CDR3 region is CASSLGTGGARTGELFF. In DNA, the CDR3 is TGTGCCAGTAGCCTCGGGACAGGGGGGGCGAGGACCGGGGAGCTGTTTTTT.

This chain uses TRBV6-6 with TRBJ2-7; maybe TRBD2 (5 bases). This CDR3 comprises 15 residues. Germline V gives CDR1 MNHNY, CDR2 SVGAGI (reference sequence). V was clipped by 0 bases and J by 2 bases, with 11 bases between them. CDR3 sequence reads: CASSYSYGETYEQYF. The DNA for the CDR3 is TGTGCCAGCAGTTACTCTTACGGGGAGACCTACGAGCAGTACTTC.

The chain joins TRBV5-6 to TRBJ2-2; 13 bases match TRBD2. The CDR3 loop spans 17 amino acids. The V gene's germline CDR1 is SGHDT and CDR2 YYEEEE. With 4 bases clipped from V and 6 bases from J, the junction kept 9 bases outside the gene matches. CDR3 loop: CASSAGLAGEIAGELFF. CDR3 coding DNA: TGTGCCAGCAGCGCAGGACTAGCGGGAGAAATTGCCGGGGAGCTGTTTTTT.

The rearrangement uses TRBV5-8 and TRBJ2-7, with D tentatively TRBD1 (6 bases). The germline V gene has CDR1 SGHTS and CDR2 YDEGEE. The CDR3 consists of 14 residues. Trimming stripped 2 bases from V and 6 bases from J, with 15 bases between. The DNA of the CDR3 is TGTGCCAGCAGCTTCTTCAGGGGCCCAGGCGAGCAGTACTTC. Its translation is CASSFFRGPGEQYF.

V gene TRBV6-6 combines with J gene TRBJ2-3; possible D gene TRBD1, 5 bases. CDR1 is MNHNY, CDR2 SVGAGI, per germline (reference sequence). The germline V and J ends were trimmed by 4 bases and 2 bases, with 13 bases remaining between them. This CDR3 has 15 residues. The CDR3 region is CASSFRDTPTDTQYF. In DNA form, the CDR3 reads TGTGCCAGCAGTTTCAGGGATACCCCCACAGATACGCAGTATTTT.

The V call is TRBV28, the J call TRBJ1-5; TRBD1 agrees at 8 bases. The CDR3 has 15 amino acids. From germline, CDR1 is MDHEN and CDR2 SYDVKM. The trim removed 5 bases at V and 8 bases at J, leaving 11 bases unmatched. DNA for the CDR3: TGTGCCAGCAGTCTTGGGACAGGCTCATTGGAGCCCCAGCATTTT. It encodes CASSLGTGSLEPQHF.

This clone qualifies as medium-sized. The V and J genes are TRBV7-9 and TRBJ1-1; maybe TRBD1 (6 bases). The CDR3 runs 14 residues. Trimming removed 5 bases from V and 5 bases from J, with 15 bases in between. Germline V lookup: CDR1 SEHNR, CDR2 FQNEAQ (reference sequence). The CDR3 sequence is CASSMTRGGTEAFF. The CDR3 region has the DNA TGTGCCAGCAGCATGACCAGGGGAGGAACTGAAGCTTTCTTT.

V and J are TRBV7-9 and TRBJ2-2, with D hard to call. The CDR3 extends over 17 amino acids. The V gene's germline CDR1 is SEHNR and CDR2 FQNEAQ (reference sequence). V lost 2 bases and J 0 bases, leaving 13 bases between the germline ends. CDR3 sequence reads: CASSLPSGQSNTGELFF. CDR3 sequence (DNA): TGTGCCAGCAGCTTACCCAGTGGGCAGTCGAACACCGGGGAGCTGTTTTTT.